This T cell receptor beta chain was found in a study of blood T cell repertoires in COVID-19. Participants' reported clinical history set cohort assignment. Assay used: immunoSEQ multiplex PCR; TCRdb lists only in-frame clones, some missing. The sample includes around 360,000 clones, roughly 87% seen only once; the top ten take 2.5% to 3%. The sequencing sample was made of PBMCs or T cells enriched from blood (not recorded which). This receptor was obtained from a woman under 40 who had recovered from COVID-19.

The CDR3 DNA reads TGTGCTAGTGGTTTGGACAGGACTAGCGGGGGGGACAACGTTCCAGATACGCAGTATTTT. It encodes CASGLDRTSGGDNVPDTQYF. The chain links TRBV12-5 to TRBJ2-3; 15 positions match TRBD2. Per germline, CDR1 LGHNT and CDR2 FRNRAP. The CDR3 has 20 amino acids. V shed 1 base and J 4 bases; nucleotides not matched to a gene: 12. The full variable domain, its missing parts supplied by reference TRBV12-5 and TRBJ2-3, is DARVTQTPRHKVTEMGQEVTMRCQPILGHNTVFWYRQTMMQGLELLAYFRNRAPLDDSGMPKDRFSAEMPDATLATLKIQPSEPRDSAVYFCASGLDRTSGGDNVPDTQYFGPGTRLTVL.